This entry is about one T cell receptor (beta chain). No antigen is known for it. Subsequent to 10 days of culture, CD4+ T cells were isolated. Nucleocapsid antibodies stayed negative before and after vaccination, showing no earlier SARS-CoV-2 infection. TCRdb's table, derived via immunoSEQ multiplex PCR, lists solely in-frame clones and lacks some. Altogether about 70,000 clones are present, 77% being singletons, with the ten largest covering roughly 2%. This sample was included in a study of vaccination effects on CD4 cells after COVID-19. As for the study in general: Antigen-specific CD4+ T cells were first expanded with viral peptide pools by the ViraFEST assay and only then sequenced. The study, taken as a whole, reports: There was marked clonal contraction among infection- and vaccine-induced clones late after vaccination.

The TCR comes from a human donor who received a COVID-19 vaccine. Sequencing was performed on CD4+ T cells from PBMCs cultured without peptide, taken before COVID-19 vaccination.

CDR3: CASSSGGGAKDTQYF. CDR3 DNA sequence: TGTGCCAGCAGTTCGGGTGGGGGGGCGAAAGATACGCAGTATTTT. This sequence joins TRBV28 and TRBJ2-3; D might be TRBD2 (7 bases). CDR1 is MDHEN, CDR2 SYDVKM, per germline. The V gene lost 4 bases and the J gene lost 5 bases, with 16 bases spanning the gap. This CDR3 contains 15 residues.